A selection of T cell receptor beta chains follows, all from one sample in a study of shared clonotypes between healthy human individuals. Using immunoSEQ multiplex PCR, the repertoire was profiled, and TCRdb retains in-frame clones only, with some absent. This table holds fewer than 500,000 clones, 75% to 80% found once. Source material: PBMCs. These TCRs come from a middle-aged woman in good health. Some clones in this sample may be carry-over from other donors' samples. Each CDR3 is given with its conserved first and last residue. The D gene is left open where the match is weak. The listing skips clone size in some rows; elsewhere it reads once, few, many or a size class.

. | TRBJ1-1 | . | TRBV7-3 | CASAFFVNTEAFF | TGTGCCAGCGCTTTTTTTGTGAACACTGAAGCTTTCTTT
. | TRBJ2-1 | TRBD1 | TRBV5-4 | CASSLGGQEQFF | TGTGCCAGCAGCTTGGGGGGACAGGAGCAGTTCTTC
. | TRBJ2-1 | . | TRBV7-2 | CASRLTGTSYNEQFF | TGTGCCAGCAGACTTACCGGGACTTCTTACAATGAGCAGTTCTTC
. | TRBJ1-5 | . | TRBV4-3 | CASSQGEGQQPQHF | TGCGCCAGCAGCCAAGGGGAGGGGCAACAGCCCCAGCATTTT
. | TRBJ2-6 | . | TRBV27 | CASRGDAAPGANVLTF | TGTGCCAGCAGGGGGGACGCCGCACCTGGGGCCAACGTCCTGACTTTC
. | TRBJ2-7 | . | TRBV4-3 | CASSQERTAPSYEQYF | TGCGCCAGCAGCCAAGAACGGACAGCCCCCTCCTACGAGCAGTACTTC
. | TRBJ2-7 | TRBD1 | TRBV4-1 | CASSQVGTGLDEQYF | TGCGCCAGCAGCCAAGTCGGGACAGGGCTTGACGAGCAGTACTTC
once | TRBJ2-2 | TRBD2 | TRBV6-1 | CASSEWREITGELFF | TGTGCCAGCAGTGAGTGGCGGGAGATTACCGGGGAGCTGTTTTTT
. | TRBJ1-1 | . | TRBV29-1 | CSVDPGNTEAFF | TGCAGCGTTGACCCCGGGAACACTGAAGCTTTCTTT
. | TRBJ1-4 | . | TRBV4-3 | CASSQGIGNHGEKLFF | TGCGCCAGCAGCCAGGGAATCGGGAACCACGGGGAAAAACTGTTTTTT
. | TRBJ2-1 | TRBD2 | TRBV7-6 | CASSPKVLGGRGHNEQFF | TGTGCCAGCAGCCCAAAGGTGCTAGGCGGGAGAGGGCACAATGAGCAGTTCTTC
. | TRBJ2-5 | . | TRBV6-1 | CASSEAWGETQYF | TGTGCCAGCAGTGAAGCTTGGGGGGAGACCCAGTACTTC